The entry that follows covers one TCR beta chain sequence. The protocol was immunoSEQ multiplex PCR, while the TCRdb copy is restricted to in-frame clones and leaves out a portion. In the table there are more than 60,000 clones, around nine tenths of which are singletons. This CDR3 has 14 residues. Germline CDR1 is LGHDT and CDR2 is YNNKEL (reference sequence). V was pared by 2 bases and J by 1 base, with 5 bases between. The data are from a study of blood T cell repertoires in COVID-19. As for the study in general: The study drew acute and convalescent COVID-19 samples from the United States, Italy and Spain.

This sequence joins TRBV3-1 (or the pseudogene TRBV3-2) and TRBJ2-2; perhaps TRBD1 as D (5 bases). This TCR was sampled from a woman older than 75 with active or convalescent COVID-19. The sequenced material came from peripheral blood. The CDR3 here is CASSQQGNTGELFF. The CDR3 nucleotides are TGTGCCAGCAGCCAACAGGGGAACACCGGGGAGCTGTTTTTT.